The text below deals with one TCR beta chain. The antigen is not known. The data originate from a study of shared clonotypes between healthy human individuals. Findings and limits, study-wide: Lower generation probabilities were found for non-shared clonotypes than for those shared by all four donors. The represented genetic and exposure-history diversity was limited by the small number of donors.

TCRdb keeps only in-frame clones here, not all; method: immunoSEQ multiplex PCR. The sample shows hundreds of thousands of clones, 85% to 95% of them seen only once. CD8 cells regarded as naive lacked CD45RO, were positively chosen for CCR7, and omitted terminally differentiated effector memory CD45RA+ cells. The CDR3 extends over 13 amino acids. J was trimmed by 6 bases and V by 6 bases; bases with no gene match: 8. Germline values: CDR1 MNHNS, CDR2 SASEGT. The chain couples TRBV6-1 to TRBJ2-7; the match to TRBD2 covers 7 bases. The sample was naive CD8+ T cells sorted from blood. The clonotype comes from a woman aged 30 to 39 in good health. In DNA form, the CDR3 reads TGTGCCAGCAGCACCCACGGACTAGGCGAGCAGTACTTC. Its translation is CASSTHGLGEQYF.